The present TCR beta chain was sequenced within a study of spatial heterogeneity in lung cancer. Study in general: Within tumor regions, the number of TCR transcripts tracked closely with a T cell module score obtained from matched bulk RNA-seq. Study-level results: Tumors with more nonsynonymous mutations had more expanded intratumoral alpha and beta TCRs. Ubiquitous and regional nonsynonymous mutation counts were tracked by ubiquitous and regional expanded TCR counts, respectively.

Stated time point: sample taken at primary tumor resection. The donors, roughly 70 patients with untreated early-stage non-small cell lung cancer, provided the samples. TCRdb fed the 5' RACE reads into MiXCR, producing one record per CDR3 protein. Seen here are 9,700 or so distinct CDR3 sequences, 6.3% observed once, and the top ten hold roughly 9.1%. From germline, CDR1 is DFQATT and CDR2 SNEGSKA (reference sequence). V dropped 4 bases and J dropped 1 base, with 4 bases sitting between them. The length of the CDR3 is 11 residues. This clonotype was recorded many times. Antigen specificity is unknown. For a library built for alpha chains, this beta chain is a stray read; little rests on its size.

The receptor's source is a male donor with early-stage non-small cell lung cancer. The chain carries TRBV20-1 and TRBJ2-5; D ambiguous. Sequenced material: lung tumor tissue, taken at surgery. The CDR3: CSATSQETQYF. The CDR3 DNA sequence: TGCAGTGCTACTTCCCAAGAGACCCAGTACTTC.